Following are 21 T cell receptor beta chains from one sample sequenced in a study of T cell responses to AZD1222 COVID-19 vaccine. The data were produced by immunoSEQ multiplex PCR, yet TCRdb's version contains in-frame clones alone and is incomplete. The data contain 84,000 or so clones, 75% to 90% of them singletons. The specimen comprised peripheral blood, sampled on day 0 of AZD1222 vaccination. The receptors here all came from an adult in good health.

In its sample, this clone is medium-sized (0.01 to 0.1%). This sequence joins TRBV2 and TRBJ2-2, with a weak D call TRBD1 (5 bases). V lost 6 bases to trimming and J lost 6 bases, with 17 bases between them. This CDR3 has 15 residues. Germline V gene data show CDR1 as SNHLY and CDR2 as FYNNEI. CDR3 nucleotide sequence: TGTGCCAGCAGCCATGGGGCGGTGGCCCCCGGGGAGCTGTTTTTT. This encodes CASSHGAVAPGELFF.

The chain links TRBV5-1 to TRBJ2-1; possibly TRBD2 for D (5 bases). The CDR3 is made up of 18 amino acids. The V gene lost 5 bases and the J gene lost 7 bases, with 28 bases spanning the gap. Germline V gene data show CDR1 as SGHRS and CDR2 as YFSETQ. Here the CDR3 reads CASSSVSLSPGSLNEQFF. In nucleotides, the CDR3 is TGCGCCAGCAGTTCCGTCTCCCTATCCCCGGGATCGTTGAATGAGCAGTTCTTC.

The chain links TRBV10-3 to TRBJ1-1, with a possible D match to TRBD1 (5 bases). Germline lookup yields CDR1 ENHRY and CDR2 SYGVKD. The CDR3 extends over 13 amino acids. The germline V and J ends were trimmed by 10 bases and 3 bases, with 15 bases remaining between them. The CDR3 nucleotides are TGTGCCACGGGGGGAGTCCAGGACACTGAAGCTTTCTTT. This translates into CATGGVQDTEAFF.

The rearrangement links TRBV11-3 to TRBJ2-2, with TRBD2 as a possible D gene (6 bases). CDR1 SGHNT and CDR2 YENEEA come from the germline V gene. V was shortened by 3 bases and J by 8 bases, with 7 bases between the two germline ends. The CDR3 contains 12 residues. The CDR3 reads CASSLGTGELFF. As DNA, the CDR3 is TGTGCCAGCAGCTTGGGGACTGGGGAGCTGTTTTTT.

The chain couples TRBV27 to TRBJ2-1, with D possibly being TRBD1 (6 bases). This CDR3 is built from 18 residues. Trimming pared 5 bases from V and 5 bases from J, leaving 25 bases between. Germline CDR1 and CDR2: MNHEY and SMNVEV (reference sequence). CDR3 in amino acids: CASSTYPGGRPGDNEQFF. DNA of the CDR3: TGTGCCAGCAGTACGTATCCTGGGGGTCGCCCAGGGGACAATGAGCAGTTCTTC.

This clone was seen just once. CDR3 bases: TGTGCCTGGAGCGAAAGTACCGGGACCGGCCGGGGCGGCTACACCTTC. This sequence encodes CAWSESTGTGRGGYTF. The chain employs TRBV30 and TRBJ1-2; possibly TRBD1 for D (5 bases). There are 16 residues in the CDR3. Germline CDR1 reads GTSNPN; CDR2 reads SVGIG (reference sequence). The V end was cut by 3 bases, the J end by 8 bases, with 25 bases between.

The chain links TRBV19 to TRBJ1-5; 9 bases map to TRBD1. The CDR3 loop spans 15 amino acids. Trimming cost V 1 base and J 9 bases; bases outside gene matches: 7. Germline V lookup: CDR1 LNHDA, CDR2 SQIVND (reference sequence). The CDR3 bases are TGTGCCAGTAGTATAGGAGGACAGGGGATAGGGCCCCAGCATTTT. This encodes CASSIGGQGIGPQHF. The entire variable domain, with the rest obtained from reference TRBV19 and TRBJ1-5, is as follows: DGGITQSPKYLFRKEGQNVTLSCEQNLNHDAMYWYRQDPGQGLRLIYYSQIVNDFQKGDIAEGYSVSREKKESFPLTVTSAQKNPTAFYLCASSIGGQGIGPQHFGDGTRLSIL.

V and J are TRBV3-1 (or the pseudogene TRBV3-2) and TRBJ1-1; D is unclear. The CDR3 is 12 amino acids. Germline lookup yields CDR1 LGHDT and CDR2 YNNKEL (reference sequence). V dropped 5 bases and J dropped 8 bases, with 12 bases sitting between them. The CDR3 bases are TGTGCCAGCAGCTCAAGAGGGAGAGAAGCTTTCTTT. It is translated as CASSSRGREAFF.

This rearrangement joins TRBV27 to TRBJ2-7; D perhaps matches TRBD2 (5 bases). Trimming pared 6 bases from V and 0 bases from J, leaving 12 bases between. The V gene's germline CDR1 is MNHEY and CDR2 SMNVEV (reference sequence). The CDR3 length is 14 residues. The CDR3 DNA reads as TGTGCCAGCAGGCTCGGTGGGAGCTCCTACGAGCAGTACTTC. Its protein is CASRLGGSSYEQYF.

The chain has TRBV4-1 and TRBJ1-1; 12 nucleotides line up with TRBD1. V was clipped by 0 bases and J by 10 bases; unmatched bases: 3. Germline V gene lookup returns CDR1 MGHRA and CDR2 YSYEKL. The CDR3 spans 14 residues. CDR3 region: CASSQEGTGGAAFF. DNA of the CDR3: TGCGCCAGCAGCCAAGAGGGGACAGGGGGCGCAGCTTTCTTT.

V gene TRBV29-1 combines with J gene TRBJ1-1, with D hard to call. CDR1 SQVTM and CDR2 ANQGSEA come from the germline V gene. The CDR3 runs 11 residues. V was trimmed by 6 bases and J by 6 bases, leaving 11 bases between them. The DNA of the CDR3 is TGCAGCGTAGCCCAGGCGGCTGAAGCTTTCTTT. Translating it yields CSVAQAAEAFF.

CDR3 in amino acids: CASSPQGAAVIAFF. CDR3 in DNA: TGCGCCAGCAGCCCACAGGGCGCAGCAGTCATAGCTTTCTTT. V is TRBV4-1 and J is TRBJ1-1, with D perhaps matching TRBD1 (6 bases). Trimming shortened V by 4 bases and J by 10 bases, and 19 bases separated the two germline ends. The V gene's germline CDR1 is MGHRA and CDR2 YSYEKL. CDR3 length: 14 residues.

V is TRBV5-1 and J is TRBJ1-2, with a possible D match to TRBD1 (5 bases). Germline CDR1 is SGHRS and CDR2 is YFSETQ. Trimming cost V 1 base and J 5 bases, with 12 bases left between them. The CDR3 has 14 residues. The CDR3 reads CASSLSVGEYGYTF. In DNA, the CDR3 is TGCGCCAGCAGCTTGAGTGTGGGGGAATATGGCTACACCTTC.

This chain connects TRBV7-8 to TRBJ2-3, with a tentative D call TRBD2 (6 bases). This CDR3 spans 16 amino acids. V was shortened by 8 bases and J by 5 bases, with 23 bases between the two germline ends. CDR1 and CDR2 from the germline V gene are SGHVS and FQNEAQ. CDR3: CASGVVSGRLGDTQYF. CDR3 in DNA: TGTGCCAGCGGCGTCGTATCTGGGAGGTTGGGAGATACGCAGTATTTT. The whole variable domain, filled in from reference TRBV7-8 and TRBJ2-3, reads GAGVSQSPRYKVAKRGQDVALRCDPISGHVSLFWYQQALGQGPEFLTYFQNEAQLDKSGLPSDRFFAERPEGSVSTLKIQRTQQEDSAVYLCASGVVSGRLGDTQYFGPGTRLTVL.

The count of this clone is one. The CDR3, as DNA: TGTGCCAGCAGCATCGGCGGGGGCGAGGATACGCAGTATTTT. Translating it yields CASSIGGGEDTQYF. The chain recombines TRBV6-5 with TRBJ2-3; TRBD2 is a possible D gene (7 bases). CDR3 length: 14 amino acids. Germline assignment: CDR1 MNHEY and CDR2 SVGAGI. Between the trimmed V and J ends, which lost 6 bases and 6 bases, there was a span of 16 bases.

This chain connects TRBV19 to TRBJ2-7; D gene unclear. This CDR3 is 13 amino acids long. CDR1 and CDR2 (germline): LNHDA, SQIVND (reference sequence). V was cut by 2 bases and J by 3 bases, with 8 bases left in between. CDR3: CASSISSIYEQYF. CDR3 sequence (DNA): TGTGCCAGTAGTATATCAAGTATCTACGAGCAGTACTTC.

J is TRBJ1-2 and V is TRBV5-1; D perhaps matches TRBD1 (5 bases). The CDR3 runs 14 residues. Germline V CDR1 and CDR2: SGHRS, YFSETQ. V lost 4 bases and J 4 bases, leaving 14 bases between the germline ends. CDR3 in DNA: TGCGCCAGCAGCCAGTGGGACCGGGGCTATGGCTACACCTTC. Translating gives CASSQWDRGYGYTF.

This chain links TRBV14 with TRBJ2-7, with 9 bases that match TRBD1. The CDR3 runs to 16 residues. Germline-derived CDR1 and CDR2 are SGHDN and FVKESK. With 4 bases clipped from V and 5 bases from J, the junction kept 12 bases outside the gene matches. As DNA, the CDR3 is TGTGCCAGCAGCCCTCGAAGGGGACAGGGACTCCACGAGCAGTACTTC. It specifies CASSPRRGQGLHEQYF.

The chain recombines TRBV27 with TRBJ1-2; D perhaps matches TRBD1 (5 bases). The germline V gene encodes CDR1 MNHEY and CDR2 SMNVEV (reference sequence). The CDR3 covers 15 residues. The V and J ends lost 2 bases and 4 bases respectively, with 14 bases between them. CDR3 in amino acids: CASSLALGRSYGYTF. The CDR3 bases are TGTGCCAGCAGTTTAGCATTGGGGCGGTCCTATGGCTACACCTTC.

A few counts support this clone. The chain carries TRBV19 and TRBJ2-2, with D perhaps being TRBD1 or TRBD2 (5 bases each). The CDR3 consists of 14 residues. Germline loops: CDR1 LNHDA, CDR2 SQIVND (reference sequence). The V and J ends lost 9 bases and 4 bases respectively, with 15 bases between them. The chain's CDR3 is CASQTGLGTGELFF. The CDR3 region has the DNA TGTGCCAGCCAAACAGGACTCGGCACCGGGGAGCTGTTTTTT. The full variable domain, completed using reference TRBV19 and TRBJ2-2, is DGGITQSPKYLFRKEGQNVTLSCEQNLNHDAMYWYRQDPGQGLRLIYYSQIVNDFQKGDIAEGYSVSREKKESFPLTVTSAQKNPTAFYLCASQTGLGTGELFFGEGSRLTVL.

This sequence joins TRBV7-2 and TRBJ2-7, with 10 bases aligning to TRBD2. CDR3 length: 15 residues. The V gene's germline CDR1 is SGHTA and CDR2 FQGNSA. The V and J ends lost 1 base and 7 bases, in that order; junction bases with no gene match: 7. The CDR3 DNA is TGTGCCAGCAGCTTAGATCTAGCGGGAGTAGGAGAGCAGTACTTC. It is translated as CASSLDLAGVGEQYF. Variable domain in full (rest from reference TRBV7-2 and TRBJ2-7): GAGVSQSPSNKVTEKGKDVELRCDPISGHTALYWYRQSLGQGLEFLIYFQGNSAPDKSGLPSDRFSAERTGGSVSTLTIQRTQQEDSAVYLCASSLDLAGVGEQYFGPGTRLTVT.